The rows below give T cell receptor beta chains drawn from one sample of a study of T cell repertoires in cytomegalovirus infection. TCRdb re-derived calls from the reads in MiXCR, one entry per CDR3 protein. The sample contains about 400,000 distinct CDR3 sequences, around 18% of which appear only once. Sequencing used PBMCs. The receptors were sampled from a human donor in good health (CMV status not recorded). Some clones in this sample may be carry-over from other donors' samples. Both conserved end residues are part of each CDR3. A D gene is named only where the DNA matches it firmly. Expanded clones get a size class; other rows say once, few or many, or leave the size out.

>TRBJ2-6|NA|TRBV5-6|TRBD2
TGTGCCAGCAGTAATCTAGCGGGCCGACTCTTGGGGGCCAACGTCCTGACTTTC
CASSNLAGRLLGANVLTF
>TRBJ1-1|once|TRBV30|NA
TGTGCCTGGGGACCAGGGTCTACTGAAGCTTTCTTT
CAWGPGSTEAFF
>TRBJ2-7|many|TRBV7-2|NA
TGTGCCAGCAGCTTAGGGGGGGCATACCTCTCCTACGAGCAGTACTTC
CASSLGGAYLSYEQYF
>TRBJ2-7|many|TRBV28|NA
TGTGCCAGCAGTAACCCAGGGGGGATTCCCTACGAGCAGTACTTC
CASSNPGGIPYEQYF
>TRBJ1-2|many|TRBV5-5|NA
TGTGCCAGCAGCTTGGGTCCGGGATACTATGGCTACACCTTC
CASSLGPGYYGYTF
>TRBJ2-3|NA|TRBV7-4|NA
TGTGCCAGCAGCTTACCTTTAGATACGCAGTATTTT
CASSLPLDTQYF
>TRBJ1-1|many|TRBV7-9|TRBD1
TGTGCCAGCAGCTCGACAGGGGGCTTCACTGAAGCTTTCTTT
CASSSTGGFTEAFF
>TRBJ1-2|NA|TRBV6-1|NA
TGTGCCAGCAGTGGGAGAGGCTATGGCTACACCTTC
CASSGRGYGYTF
>TRBJ2-1|many|TRBV7-7|NA
TGTGCCAGCAGCCCACAGGACTACAACTACAATGAGCAGTTCTTC
CASSPQDYNYNEQFF
>TRBJ2-5|NA|TRBV19|TRBD2
TGTGCCAGTAGTATAGGCGGGGGTGAGACCCAGTACTTC
CASSIGGGETQYF
>TRBJ1-2|NA|TRBV28|NA
TGTGCCAGCAGGCCGGGGGGGACTAACTATGGCTACACCTTC
CASRPGGTNYGYTF
>TRBJ2-5|many|TRBV12-3/TRBV12-4|NA
TGTGCCAGCAGTTTGACAGCTGGGGAGACCCAGTACTTC
CASSLTAGETQYF
>TRBJ2-1|many|TRBV7-2|TRBD2
TGTGCCAGCAGCTCGGGACTAGCGGGTCTCAATGAGCAGTTCTTC
CASSSGLAGLNEQFF
>TRBJ2-1|few|TRBV4-2|TRBD2
TGTGCCAGCAGCCAAGCTAGCGGGGGGTCATCCTACAATGAGCAGTTCTTC
CASSQASGGSSYNEQFF
>TRBJ2-7|few|TRBV15|NA
TGTGCCACCAGCCCCCGGACGGGGAACGAGCAGTACTTC
CATSPRTGNEQYF
>TRBJ2-3|NA|TRBV13|NA
TGTGCCAGCAGCTCGACGGGCCTCTGGGGGCCCGAGATAACCGATACGCAGTATTTT
CASSSTGLWGPEITDTQYF
>TRBJ2-6|NA|TRBV14|NA
TGTGCCAGCAGCCGGGGACGAGGGGTGGCTGGGGCCAACGTCCTGACTTTC
CASSRGRGVAGANVLTF
>TRBJ2-3|many|TRBV11-3|NA
TGTGCCAGCAGCTTAGGCGGGACACTCTCAGCTACGCAGTATTTT
CASSLGGTLSATQYF
>TRBJ1-2|few|TRBV5-1|TRBD1
TGCGCCAGCAGCAGAGGACAGGGAGGAGATGGCTACACCTTC
CASSRGQGGDGYTF
>TRBJ2-5|NA|TRBV20-1|TRBD2
TGCAGTGCTACGTGGCTAGCGGGCCTAGAGACCCAGTACTTC
CSATWLAGLETQYF
>TRBJ2-3|many|TRBV7-8|NA
TGTGCCAGCAGCTCGACAGAAGGCACAGATACGCAGTATTTT
CASSSTEGTDTQYF
>TRBJ1-4|few|TRBV12-3/TRBV12-4|NA
TGTGCCAGCAGCCCGGTTGGACCTAATGAAAAACTGTTTTTT
CASSPVGPNEKLFF